This T cell receptor beta chain was found in a study of T cells in Graves' hyperthyroidism and ophthalmopathy. Concerning this clonotype: Its antigen remains unidentified.

Amplification of TCR beta CDR3 regions was performed using RNA transcripts as template. An initial round of RT-PCR targeting the TCR CDR3 relied on the HTBI primer set. Via MiXCR, TCRdb re-called the multiplex PCR reads, giving one row per CDR3 protein. The sample comprises approximately 710,000 distinct CDR3 sequences, roughly a sixth of which are singletons, and around 15% rests with the top ten. Patients were excluded for uncontrolled infection, other autoimmune disease, pregnancy or lactation. Based on clinical symptoms, serum thyroxine and TRAb, thyroid ultrasound and orbital computed tomography, diagnoses were reached. Whole-study results and caveats: Researchers found most expanded thyroid clonotypes above 0.001 in blood as well.

Germline lookup yields CDR1 SEHNR and CDR2 FQNEAQ (reference sequence). The CDR3 is made up of 19 amino acids. With V trimmed by 5 bases and J by 1 base, 14 bases remained unmatched. The genes are TRBV7-9 and TRBJ1-2, with 12 bases fitting TRBD1. Input material: blood. The sequence came from a man aged 50 or older with Graves' hyperthyroidism. CDR3 nucleotide sequence: TGTGCCAGCAGCGACCGGGACAGGGGGCTCCAGTTACGTAACTATGGCTACACCTTC. As protein: CASSDRDRGLQLRNYGYTF.